Listed below are T cell receptor beta chains from one sample, sequenced in a study of cytomegalovirus exposure and HLA in healthy donors. Sequencing used immunoSEQ multiplex PCR; TCRdb keeps in-frame clones, though not all of them. The sample holds about 130,000 clones, about 79% seen once. Sequenced input: PBMCs. Every receptor here comes from a woman between 50 and 59 years old in good health and CMV-seronegative. The CDR3 runs from the conserved cysteine through the conserved F or W. D genes are given only for firm matches. Clone sizes are given selectively: once, few, many, or a class where the clone is expanded.

>TRBJ1-2|TRBV18|TRBD1|few
TGTGCCAGCTCGCTGGCACCAATCATAAAGACAGGGAATGGCTACACCTTC
CASSLAPIIKTGNGYTF
>TRBJ1-1|TRBV5-5|TRBD1|NA
TGTGCCAGCAGCAAGAGACAGGGCGTGAACACTGAAGCTTTCTTT
CASSKRQGVNTEAFF
>TRBJ2-1|TRBV11-3|TRBD2|NA
TGTGCCAGCAGCTTTGCTGGGACTAGCGGCAATGAGCAGTTCTTC
CASSFAGTSGNEQFF
>TRBJ2-2|TRBV7-9|TRBD1|NA
TGTTCCGTACCCTCCGCCTACAGGGGACAGTTTAGCGGGGAGCTGTTTTTT
CSVPSAYRGQFSGELFF
>TRBJ2-4|TRBV5-1|TRBD2|NA
TGCGCCAGCAGCTCGCAGCGGGAAGGGGAAAACATTCAGTACTTC
CASSSQREGENIQYF
>TRBJ2-3|TRBV13|TRBD2|NA
TGTGCCAGCAGCCCGGGACTAGTAACAGATACGCAGTATTTT
CASSPGLVTDTQYF
>TRBJ2-7|TRBV7-3|TRBD2|once
TGTGCCAGCAGCTTAGTGGGACTACCATCCTACGAGCAGTACTTC
CASSLVGLPSYEQYF
>TRBJ1-1|TRBV5-1|TRBD1|few
TGCGCCAGCAGCTTGGCGGGGACAGTGGACACTGAAGCTTTCTTT
CASSLAGTVDTEAFF
>TRBJ1-4|TRBV7-9|TRBD1|NA
TGTGCCAGCAGCCCGGGGACAGCTAATGAAAAACTGTTTTTT
CASSPGTANEKLFF
>TRBJ2-2|TRBV4-2|NA|NA
TGTGCCAGCAGCCAAAGGACTGCGAACACCGGGGAGCTGTTTTTT
CASSQRTANTGELFF
>TRBJ2-7|TRBV6-1|TRBD2|once
TGTGCCAGCAGTGAAGCCCTAGCGGGAGCTGGGGAGCAGTACTTC
CASSEALAGAGEQYF
>TRBJ2-7|TRBV7-9|NA|NA
TGTGCCAGCAGCCCCCCGGGGAGTTCCTACGAGCAGTACTTC
CASSPPGSSYEQYF
>TRBJ1-5|TRBV19|NA|NA
TGTGCCAGTAGTATGGGGACACATCCTCAGCCCCAGCATTTT
CASSMGTHPQPQHF
>TRBJ2-3|TRBV19|NA|NA
TGTGCCAGTAGCCAGCCACGGGGACTCACAGATACGCAGTATTTT
CASSQPRGLTDTQYF
>TRBJ2-7|TRBV28|NA|NA
TGTGCCAGCAACCTCAGGGGGGCGTCCTACGAGCAGTACTTC
CASNLRGASYEQYF
>TRBJ2-1|TRBV7-3|NA|NA
TGTGCCAGCAGCTCCGGTTCGAAGCAGTTCTTC
CASSSGSKQFF
>TRBJ2-1|TRBV29-1|TRBD2|NA
TGCAGCGTTGAAGGGACCCGCGCGGGAGGGCCTATCCAACCGTTCTTC
CSVEGTRAGGPIQPFF
>TRBJ2-1|TRBV10-3|TRBD2|NA
TGTGCCATCAGTGGGACTAGCGGGAGGTGGGCCAATGAGCAGTTCTTC
CAISGTSGRWANEQFF